The 14 T cell receptor beta chains listed next were all sequenced from one sample in a study of shared clonotypes between healthy human individuals. Produced via immunoSEQ multiplex PCR; TCRdb's table is partial and in-frame only. The data contain 2 million to 2.5 million clones, approximately 94% of them seen just once; the ten biggest clones take up less than 0.15%. Source material: naive CD4+ T cells sorted from blood. Subset denoted: CD45RA+ positively selected. The receptors were sampled from a man aged 18-30 years in good health.

The chain uses TRBV2 and TRBJ1-1, with 9 bases identical to TRBD1. V shed 0 bases and J 1 base; nucleotides not matched to a gene: 0. CDR1 SNHLY and CDR2 FYNNEI come from the germline V gene. The CDR3 runs 15 residues. The CDR3 here is CASSEAGQGNTEAFF. As DNA, the CDR3 is TGTGCCAGCAGTGAAGCGGGACAGGGGAACACTGAAGCTTTCTTT.

J is TRBJ1-3 and V is TRBV6-6; D is ambiguous. CDR1 and CDR2 from the germline V gene are MNHNY and SVGAGI (reference sequence). Trimming cost V 8 bases and J 4 bases, with 9 bases left between them. CDR3 length equals 12 residues. The CDR3 nucleotides read TGTGCCAGCCAGCTGTCAGGAAACACCATATATTTT. It specifies CASQLSGNTIYF.

This rearrangement joins TRBV28 to TRBJ2-5; 10 positions match TRBD2. The V and J ends lost 4 bases and 11 bases, in that order; junction bases with no gene match: 10. The germline CDR1 and CDR2 sequences are MDHEN and SYDVKM. The CDR3 length is 14 residues. In DNA, the CDR3 is TGTGCCAGCAGTTCCCTAGCGGGGGATTGGGAGCAGTACTTC. Encoded protein: CASSSLAGDWEQYF.

The rearrangement links TRBV15 to TRBJ1-5; D gene ambiguous. V gave up 5 bases and J gave up 6 bases, with 11 bases separating them. The CDR3 sequence is 13 residues long. The V gene's germline CDR1 is LNHNV and CDR2 YYDKDF (reference sequence). The CDR3 DNA reads as TGTGCCACCAGCGATAGGGCTGGTCAGCCCCAGCATTTT. Translated, it gives CATSDRAGQPQHF.

The rearrangement joins TRBV30 to TRBJ2-5; D is ambiguous. The V gene lost 5 bases and the J gene lost 5 bases, with 18 bases spanning the gap. This CDR3 has 14 amino acids. Germline assignment: CDR1 GTSNPN and CDR2 SVGIG (reference sequence). This CDR3 is CAWGRTEVGETQYF. CDR3 in DNA: TGTGCCTGGGGCCGTACAGAGGTAGGGGAGACCCAGTACTTC.

V gene TRBV5-4 combines with J gene TRBJ2-3; 7 bases line up with TRBD2. The germline V gene encodes CDR1 SGHNT and CDR2 YYREEE (reference sequence). CDR3 length: 15 amino acids. V was pared by 2 bases and J by 3 bases, with 6 bases of the junction left unmatched. The CDR3 coding sequence is TGTGCCAGCAGCTTAGGGTCTAGCGGTACAGATACGCAGTATTTT. It translates to CASSLGSSGTDTQYF.

The chain uses TRBV11-2 and TRBJ2-1; no firm D call. The V end was cut by 4 bases, the J end by 2 bases, with 12 bases between. Germline V lookup: CDR1 SGHAT, CDR2 FQNNGV. The CDR3 contains 15 residues. CDR3 amino acids: CASSSGWVAYNEQFF. The CDR3 nucleotides are TGTGCCAGCAGCTCAGGATGGGTGGCCTACAATGAGCAGTTCTTC.

CDR3 DNA: TGCGCCAGCAGTGCCGGAGTGGGTGAGCAGTTCTTC. Its protein product is CASSAGVGEQFF. This chain uses TRBV10-1 with TRBJ2-1; D gene unclear. V lost 4 bases and J 9 bases, leaving 10 bases between the germline ends. The CDR3 length is 12 residues. In germline, CDR1 is WNHNN, CDR2 SYGVQD (reference sequence).

The rearrangement joins TRBV6-1 to TRBJ2-2; maybe TRBD1 (7 bases). Trimming took off 3 bases at V and 0 bases at J, with 11 bases between the two ends. The length of the CDR3 is 16 residues. CDR1 and CDR2 from the germline V gene are MNHNS and SASEGT. CDR3: CASSDRGTANTGELFF. DNA for the CDR3: TGTGCCAGCAGTGACCGCGGGACAGCGAACACCGGGGAGCTGTTTTTT.

The chain couples TRBV5-1 to TRBJ1-5; 12 bases agree with TRBD1. With V trimmed by 3 bases and J by 5 bases, 6 bases remained unmatched. Germline assignment: CDR1 SGHRS and CDR2 YFSETQ. The CDR3 is made up of 16 amino acids. The CDR3 region has the DNA TGCGCCAGCAGCTCAGGGACAGGGGGCACCGATCAGCCCCAGCATTTT. Its translation is CASSSGTGGTDQPQHF.

This clone is a singleton in its sample. Different DNA sequences within this sample yield the same CDR3. The rearrangement uses TRBV18 and TRBJ1-5; no clear D gene. The germline V gene has CDR1 KGHSH and CDR2 LQKENI. The length of the CDR3 is 13 residues. Trimming left V 4 bases short and J 1 base short, with 5 bases between. The CDR3 DNA is TGTGCCAGCTCACTCGGGAGCAATCAGCCCCAGCATTTT. This encodes CASSLGSNQPQHF.

V gene TRBV6-1 combines with J gene TRBJ1-1; D might be TRBD1 (6 bases). The CDR3 consists of 15 residues. Trimming removed 10 bases from V and 2 bases from J, with 20 bases in between. In germline, CDR1 is MNHNS, CDR2 SASEGT. The CDR3 coding sequence is TGTGCCACCTCAGAAACTAGGGGGTCTAACACTGAAGCTTTCTTT. Protein sequence: CATSETRGSNTEAFF.

This clone came up once. This CDR3 is also generated by other DNA sequences in the sample. The CDR3 nucleotides read TGCAGTGCTAGAAGTACCTACGAGCAGTACTTC. This encodes CSARSTYEQYF. The chain uses TRBV20-1 and TRBJ2-7, with D unresolved. The V gene lost 2 bases and the J gene lost 2 bases, with 4 bases spanning the gap. Germline assignment: CDR1 DFQATT and CDR2 SNEGSKA (reference sequence). The CDR3 runs 11 residues.

The chain carries TRBV11-2 and TRBJ2-7; TRBD1 matches at 9 bases. With 4 bases clipped from V and 7 bases from J, the junction kept 11 bases outside the gene matches. CDR1 and CDR2 from the germline V gene are SGHAT and FQNNGV. The CDR3 is 15 amino acids. The DNA for the CDR3 is TGTGCCAGCAGCTCTCGACCGGGACAGGGAAGGGAGCAGTACTTC. Translated: CASSSRPGQGREQYF.